The clone carrying this T cell receptor (beta chain) was recorded many times. This sample is part of a study of early T cells in non-severe SARS-CoV-2 infection. TCRdb reanalysed the 5' RACE reads using MiXCR and keeps one entry per CDR3 protein. The repertoire consists of around 67,000 distinct CDR3 sequences, with 11% occurring once and the leading ten covering about 3.8%. CDR1 and CDR2 from the germline V gene are MGHRA and YSYEKL. V was cut by 4 bases and J by 1 base, with 10 bases left in between. This CDR3 region has 14 residues. The V and J genes are TRBV4-1 and TRBJ1-1; D may be TRBD1 (6 bases). The clonotype originates from an adult who was a healthcare worker with PCR-confirmed SARS-CoV-2 infection or an uninfected control (not recorded which). Sample: whole blood. The CDR3 is CASSPTDRNTEAFF. CDR3 in DNA: TGCGCCAGCAGCCCTACGGACAGGAACACTGAAGCTTTCTTT.